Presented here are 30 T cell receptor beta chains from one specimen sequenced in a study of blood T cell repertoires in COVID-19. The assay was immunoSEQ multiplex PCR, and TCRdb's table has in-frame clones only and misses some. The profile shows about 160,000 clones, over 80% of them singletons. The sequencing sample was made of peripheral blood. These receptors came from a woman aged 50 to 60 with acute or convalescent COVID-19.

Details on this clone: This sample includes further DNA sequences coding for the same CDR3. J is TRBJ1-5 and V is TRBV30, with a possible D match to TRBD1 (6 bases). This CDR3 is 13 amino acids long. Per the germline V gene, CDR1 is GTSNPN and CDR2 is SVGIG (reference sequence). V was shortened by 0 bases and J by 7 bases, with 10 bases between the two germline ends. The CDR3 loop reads CAWSVQGGQPQHF. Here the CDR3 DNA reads TGTGCCTGGAGTGTACAGGGCGGCCAGCCCCAGCATTTT.

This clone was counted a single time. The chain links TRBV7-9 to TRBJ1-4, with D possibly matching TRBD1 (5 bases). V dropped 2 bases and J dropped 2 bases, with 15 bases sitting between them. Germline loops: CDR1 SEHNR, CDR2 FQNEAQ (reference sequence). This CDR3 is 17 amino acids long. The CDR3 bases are TGTGCCAGCAGCTTAAAAACAGGTGTAGGCACTAATGAAAAACTGTTTTTT. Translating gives CASSLKTGVGTNEKLFF.

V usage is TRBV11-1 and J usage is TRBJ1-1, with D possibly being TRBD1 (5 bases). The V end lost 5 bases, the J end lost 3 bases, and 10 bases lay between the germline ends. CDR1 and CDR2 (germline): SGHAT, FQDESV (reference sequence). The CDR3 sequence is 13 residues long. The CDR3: CASSPRGDTEAFF. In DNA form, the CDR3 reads TGTGCCAGCAGCCCCCGGGGGGACACTGAAGCTTTCTTT.

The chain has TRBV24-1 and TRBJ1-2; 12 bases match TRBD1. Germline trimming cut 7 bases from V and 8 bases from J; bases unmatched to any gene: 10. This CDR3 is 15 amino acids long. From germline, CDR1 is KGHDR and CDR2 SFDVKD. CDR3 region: CATSNSGTGGSGYTF. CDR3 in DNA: TGTGCCACCAGCAACTCCGGGACAGGGGGCAGCGGCTACACCTTC.

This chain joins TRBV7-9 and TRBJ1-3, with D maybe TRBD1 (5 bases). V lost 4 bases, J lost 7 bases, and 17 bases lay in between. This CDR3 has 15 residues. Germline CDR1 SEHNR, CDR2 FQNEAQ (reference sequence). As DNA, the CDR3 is TGTGCCAGCAGCTCTACAGGCGCCAAGAGGAACACCATATATTTT. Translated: CASSSTGAKRNTIYF.

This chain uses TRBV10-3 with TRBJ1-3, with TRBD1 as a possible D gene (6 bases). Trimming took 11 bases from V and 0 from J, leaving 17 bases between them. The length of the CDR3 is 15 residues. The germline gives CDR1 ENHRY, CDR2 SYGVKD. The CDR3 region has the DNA TGTGCCGCGCTACAGGGCCCCAACTCTGGAAACACCATATATTTT. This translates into CAALQGPNSGNTIYF.

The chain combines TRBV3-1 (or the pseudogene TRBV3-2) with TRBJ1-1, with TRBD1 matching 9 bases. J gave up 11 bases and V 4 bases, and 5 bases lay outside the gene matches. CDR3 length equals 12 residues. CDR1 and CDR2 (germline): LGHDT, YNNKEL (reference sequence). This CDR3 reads CASSRRDRDAFF. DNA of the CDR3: TGTGCCAGCAGCCGGAGGGACAGGGATGCTTTCTTT.

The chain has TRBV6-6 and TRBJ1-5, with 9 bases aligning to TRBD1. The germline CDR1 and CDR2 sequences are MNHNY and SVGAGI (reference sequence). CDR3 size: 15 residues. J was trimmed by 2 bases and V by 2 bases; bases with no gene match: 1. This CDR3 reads CASSYRDRGNQPQHF. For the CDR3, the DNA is TGTGCCAGCAGTTACCGGGACAGGGGCAATCAGCCCCAGCATTTT.

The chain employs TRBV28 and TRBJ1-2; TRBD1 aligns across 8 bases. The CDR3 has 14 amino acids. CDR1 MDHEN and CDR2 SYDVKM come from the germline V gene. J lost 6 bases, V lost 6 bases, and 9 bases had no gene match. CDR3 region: CASRSQDRANGYTF. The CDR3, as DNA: TGTGCCAGCAGAAGTCAGGACAGGGCGAATGGCTACACCTTC.

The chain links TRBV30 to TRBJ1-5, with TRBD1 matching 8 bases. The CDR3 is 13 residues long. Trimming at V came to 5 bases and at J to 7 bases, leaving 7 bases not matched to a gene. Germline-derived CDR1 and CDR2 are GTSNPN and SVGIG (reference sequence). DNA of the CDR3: TGTGCCTGGTCGGGACAGGAAAAGCAGCCCCAGCATTTT. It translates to CAWSGQEKQPQHF.

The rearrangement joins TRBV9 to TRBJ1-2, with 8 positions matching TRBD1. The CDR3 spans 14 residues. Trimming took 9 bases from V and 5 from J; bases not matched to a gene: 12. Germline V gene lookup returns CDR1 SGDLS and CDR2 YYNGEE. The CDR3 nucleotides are TGTGCCACCGCCCCGGCAGGGGGCCAATATGGCTACACCTTC. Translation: CATAPAGGQYGYTF. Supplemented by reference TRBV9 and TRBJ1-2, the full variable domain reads DSGVTQTPKHLITATGQRVTLRCSPRSGDLSVYWYQQSLDQGLQFLIQYYNGEERAKGNILERFSAQQFPDLHSELNLSSLELGDSALYFCATAPAGGQYGYTFGSGTRLTVV.

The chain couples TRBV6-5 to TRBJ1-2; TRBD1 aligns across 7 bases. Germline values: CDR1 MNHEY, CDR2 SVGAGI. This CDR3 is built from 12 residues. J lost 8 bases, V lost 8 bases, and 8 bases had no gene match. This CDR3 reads CASSLTGSGYTF. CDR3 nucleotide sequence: TGTGCCAGCTCCCTGACAGGGAGCGGCTACACCTTC.

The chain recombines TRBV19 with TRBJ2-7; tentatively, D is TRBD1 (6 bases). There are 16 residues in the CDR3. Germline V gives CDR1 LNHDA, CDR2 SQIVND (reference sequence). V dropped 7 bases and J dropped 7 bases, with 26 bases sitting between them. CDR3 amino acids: CASTLRGDRPFGEQYF. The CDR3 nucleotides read TGTGCCAGTACACTGAGAGGAGACAGGCCCTTCGGGGAGCAGTACTTC.

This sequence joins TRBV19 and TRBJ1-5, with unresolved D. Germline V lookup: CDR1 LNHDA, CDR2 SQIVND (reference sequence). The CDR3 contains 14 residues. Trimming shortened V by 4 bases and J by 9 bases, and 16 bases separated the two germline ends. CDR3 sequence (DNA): TGTGCCAGTAGTACCGGGCAGGAGGATCGGCCCCAGCATTTT. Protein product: CASSTGQEDRPQHF.

The CDR3 region is CASSAIYGYTF. The DNA for the CDR3 is TGTGCCAGCAGCGCTATCTATGGCTACACCTTC. The chain joins TRBV9 to TRBJ1-2; D is ambiguous. Germline values: CDR1 SGDLS, CDR2 YYNGEE. The CDR3 spans 11 residues. Trimming removed 3 bases from V and 4 bases from J, with 4 bases in between.

CDR3 DNA sequence: TGTGCCAGCAGCCCGGGTTTGGACTCCCCCTACAATGAGCAGTTCTTC. Amino acid sequence: CASSPGLDSPYNEQFF. The V and J genes are TRBV3-1 (or the pseudogene TRBV3-2) and TRBJ2-1; D is possibly TRBD2 (5 bases). Trimming cost V 4 bases and J 2 bases, with 15 bases left between them. CDR1 is LGHDT, CDR2 YNNKEL, per germline (reference sequence). The CDR3 is 16 residues long.

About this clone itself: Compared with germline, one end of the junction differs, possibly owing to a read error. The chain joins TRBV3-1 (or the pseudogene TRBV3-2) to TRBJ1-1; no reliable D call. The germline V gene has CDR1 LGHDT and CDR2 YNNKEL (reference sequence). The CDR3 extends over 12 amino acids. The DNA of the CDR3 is TGTGCCAGCAGCCAAGAGAACAATGAAGCTTTCTTT. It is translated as CASSQENNEAFF.

CDR3 DNA: TGTGCCAGAGGGTCAACAGGGGGGAACACCATATATTTT. Protein sequence: CARGSTGGNTIYF. The chain recombines TRBV2 with TRBJ1-3, with TRBD1 identical over 8 bases. Germline V gene sequence: CDR1 SNHLY, CDR2 FYNNEI. With 9 bases clipped from V and 7 bases from J, the junction kept 8 bases outside the gene matches. There are 13 residues in the CDR3.

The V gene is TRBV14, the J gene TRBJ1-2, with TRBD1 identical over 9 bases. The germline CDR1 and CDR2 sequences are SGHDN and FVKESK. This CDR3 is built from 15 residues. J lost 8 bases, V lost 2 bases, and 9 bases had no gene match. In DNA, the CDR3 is TGTGCCAGCAGCCAATTCGGACAGGGGCGGGGCGGCTACACCTTC. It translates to CASSQFGQGRGGYTF.

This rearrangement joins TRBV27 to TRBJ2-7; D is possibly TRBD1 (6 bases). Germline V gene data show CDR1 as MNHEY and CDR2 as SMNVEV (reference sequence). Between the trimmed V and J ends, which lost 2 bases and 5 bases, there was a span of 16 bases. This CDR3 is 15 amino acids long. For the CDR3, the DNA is TGTGCCAGCAGTTTAGGGGGCAAGCAGGGCCACGAGCAGTACTTC. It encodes CASSLGGKQGHEQYF.

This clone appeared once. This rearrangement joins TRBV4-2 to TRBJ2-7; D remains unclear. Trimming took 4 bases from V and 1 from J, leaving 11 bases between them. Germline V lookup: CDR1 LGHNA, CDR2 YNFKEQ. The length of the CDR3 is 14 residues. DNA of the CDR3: TGTGCCAGCAGCCTACGAGTGGAGTCCTACGAGCAGTACTTC. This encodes CASSLRVESYEQYF.

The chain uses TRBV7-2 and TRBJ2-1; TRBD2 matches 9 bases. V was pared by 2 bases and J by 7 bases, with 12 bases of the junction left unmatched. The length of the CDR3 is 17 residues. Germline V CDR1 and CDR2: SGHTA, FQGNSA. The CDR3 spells CASSLKGGGLAPNEQFF. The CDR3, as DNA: TGTGCCAGCAGCTTAAAGGGGGGAGGACTAGCGCCGAATGAGCAGTTCTTC.

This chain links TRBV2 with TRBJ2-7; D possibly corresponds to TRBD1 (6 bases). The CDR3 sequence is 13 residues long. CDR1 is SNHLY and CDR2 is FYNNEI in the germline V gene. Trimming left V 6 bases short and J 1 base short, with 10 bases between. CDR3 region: CASRPTGSYEQYF. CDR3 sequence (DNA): TGTGCCAGCAGGCCGACAGGATCCTACGAGCAGTACTTC.

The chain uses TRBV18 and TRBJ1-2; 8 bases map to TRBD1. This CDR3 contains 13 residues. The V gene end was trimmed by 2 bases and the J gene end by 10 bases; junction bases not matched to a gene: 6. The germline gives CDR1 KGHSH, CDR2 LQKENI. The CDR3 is CASSPTGGLDYTF. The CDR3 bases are TGTGCCAGCTCACCAACAGGGGGGCTTGACTACACCTTC.

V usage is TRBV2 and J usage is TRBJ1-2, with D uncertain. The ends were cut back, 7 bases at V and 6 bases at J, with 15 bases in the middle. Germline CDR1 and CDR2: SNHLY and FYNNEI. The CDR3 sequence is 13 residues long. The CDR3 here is CASTTEFLNGYTF. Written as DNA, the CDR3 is TGTGCCAGCACAACAGAGTTCCTGAATGGCTACACCTTC. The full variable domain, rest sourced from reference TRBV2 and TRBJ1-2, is EPEVTQTPSHQVTQMGQEVILRCVPISNHLYFYWYRQILGQKVEFLVSFYNNEISEKSEIFDDQFSVERPDGSNFTLKIRSTKLEDSAMYFCASTTEFLNGYTFGSGTRLTVV.

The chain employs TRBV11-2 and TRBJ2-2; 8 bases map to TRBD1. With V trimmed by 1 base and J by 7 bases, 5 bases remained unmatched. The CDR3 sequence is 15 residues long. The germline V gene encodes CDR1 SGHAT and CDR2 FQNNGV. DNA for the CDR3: TGTGCCAGCAGCTTAGGTCAGGGGGCTATCGGGGAGCTGTTTTTT. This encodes CASSLGQGAIGELFF.

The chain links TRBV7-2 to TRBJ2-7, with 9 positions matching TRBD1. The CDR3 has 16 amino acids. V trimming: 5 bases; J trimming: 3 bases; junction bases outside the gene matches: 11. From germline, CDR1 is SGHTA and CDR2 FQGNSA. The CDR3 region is CASSVGPGQGNYEQYF. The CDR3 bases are TGTGCCAGCAGCGTTGGGCCGGGACAGGGAAACTACGAGCAGTACTTC.

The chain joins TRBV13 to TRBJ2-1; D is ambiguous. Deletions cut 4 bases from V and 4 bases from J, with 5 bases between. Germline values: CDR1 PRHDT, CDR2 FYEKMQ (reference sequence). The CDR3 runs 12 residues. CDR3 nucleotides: TGTGCCAGCAGCTCCGGGTACAATGAGCAGTTCTTC. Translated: CASSSGYNEQFF.

In DNA, the CDR3 is TGTGCCAGTAGCCTGGGGACAGGCAGCATCCAAAACTATGGCTACACCTTC. Amino acid sequence: CASSLGTGSIQNYGYTF. The chain couples TRBV19 to TRBJ1-2; TRBD1 aligns across 8 bases. V shed 6 bases, J shed 2 bases, and the junction held 14 bases outside the gene matches. From germline, CDR1 is LNHDA and CDR2 SQIVND (reference sequence). There are 17 residues in the CDR3.

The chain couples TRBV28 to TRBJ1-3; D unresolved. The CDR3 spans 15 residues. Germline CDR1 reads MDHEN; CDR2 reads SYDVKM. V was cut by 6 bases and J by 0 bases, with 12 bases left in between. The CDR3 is CASSSGGISGNTIYF. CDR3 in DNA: TGTGCCAGCAGCTCGGGAGGGATCTCTGGAAACACCATATATTTT.